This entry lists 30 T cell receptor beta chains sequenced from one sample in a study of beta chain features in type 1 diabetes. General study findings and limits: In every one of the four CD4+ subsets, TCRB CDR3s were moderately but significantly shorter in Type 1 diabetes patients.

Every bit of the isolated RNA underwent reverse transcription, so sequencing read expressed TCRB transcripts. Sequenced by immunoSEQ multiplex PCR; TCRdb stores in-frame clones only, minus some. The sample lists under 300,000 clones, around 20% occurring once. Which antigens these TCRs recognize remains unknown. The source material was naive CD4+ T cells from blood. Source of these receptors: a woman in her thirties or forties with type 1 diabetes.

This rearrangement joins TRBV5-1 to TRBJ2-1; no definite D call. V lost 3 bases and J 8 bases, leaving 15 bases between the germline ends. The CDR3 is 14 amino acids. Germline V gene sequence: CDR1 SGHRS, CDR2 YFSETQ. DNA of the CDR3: TGCGCCAGCAGCTCCCGCATCGAAAGCCATGAGCAGTTCTTC. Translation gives CASSSRIESHEQFF.

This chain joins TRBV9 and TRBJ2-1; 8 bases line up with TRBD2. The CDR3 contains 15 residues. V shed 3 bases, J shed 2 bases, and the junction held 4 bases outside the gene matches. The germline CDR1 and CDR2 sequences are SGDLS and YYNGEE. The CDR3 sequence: CASSAGGGPYNEQFF. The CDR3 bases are TGTGCCAGCAGCGCCGGCGGGGGGCCCTACAATGAGCAGTTCTTC.

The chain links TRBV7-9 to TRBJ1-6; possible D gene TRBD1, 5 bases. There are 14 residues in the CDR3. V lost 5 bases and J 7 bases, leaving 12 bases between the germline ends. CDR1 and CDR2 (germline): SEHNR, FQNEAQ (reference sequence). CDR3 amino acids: CASSPWTSNSPLHF. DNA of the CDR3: TGTGCCAGCAGCCCATGGACAAGCAATTCACCCCTCCACTTT.

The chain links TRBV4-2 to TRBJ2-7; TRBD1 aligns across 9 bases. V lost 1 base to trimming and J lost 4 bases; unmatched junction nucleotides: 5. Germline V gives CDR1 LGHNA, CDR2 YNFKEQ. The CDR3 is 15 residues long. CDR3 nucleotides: TGTGCCAGCAGCCAAGGGACAGGGGAAGATTACGAGCAGTACTTC. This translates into CASSQGTGEDYEQYF.

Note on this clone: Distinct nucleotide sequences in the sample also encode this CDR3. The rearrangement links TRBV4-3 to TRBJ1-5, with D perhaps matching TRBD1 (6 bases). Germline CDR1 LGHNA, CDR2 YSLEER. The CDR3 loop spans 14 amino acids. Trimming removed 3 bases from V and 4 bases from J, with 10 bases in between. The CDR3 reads CASSQTGSNQPQHF. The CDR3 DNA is TGCGCCAGCAGCCAGACAGGTAGTAATCAGCCCCAGCATTTT.

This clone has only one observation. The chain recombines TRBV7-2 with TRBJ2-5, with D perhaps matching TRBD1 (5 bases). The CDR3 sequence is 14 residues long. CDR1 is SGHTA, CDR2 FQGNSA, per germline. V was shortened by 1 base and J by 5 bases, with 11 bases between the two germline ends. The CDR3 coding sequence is TGTGCCAGCAGCTTAGTGGGGCAAAGGGAGACCCAGTACTTC. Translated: CASSLVGQRETQYF.

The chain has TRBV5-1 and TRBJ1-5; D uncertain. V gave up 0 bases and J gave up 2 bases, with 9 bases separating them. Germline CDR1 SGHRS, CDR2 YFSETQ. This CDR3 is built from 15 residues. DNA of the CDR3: TGCGCCAGCAGCTTGGGCGGGCCGGGCAATCAGCCCCAGCATTTT. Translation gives CASSLGGPGNQPQHF.

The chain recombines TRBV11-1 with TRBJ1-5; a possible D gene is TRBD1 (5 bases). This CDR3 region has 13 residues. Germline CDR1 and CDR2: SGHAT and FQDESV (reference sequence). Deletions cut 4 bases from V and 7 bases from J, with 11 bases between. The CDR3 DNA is TGTGCCAGCAGCTCAGGGCTCGGCCAGCCCCAGCATTTT. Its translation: CASSSGLGQPQHF.

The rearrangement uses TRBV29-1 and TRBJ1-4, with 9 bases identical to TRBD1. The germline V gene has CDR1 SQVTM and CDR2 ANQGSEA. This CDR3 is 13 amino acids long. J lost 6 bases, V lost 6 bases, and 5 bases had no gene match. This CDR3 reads CSVAGTGYEKLFF. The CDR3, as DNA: TGCAGCGTAGCCGGGACAGGGTATGAAAAACTGTTTTTT.

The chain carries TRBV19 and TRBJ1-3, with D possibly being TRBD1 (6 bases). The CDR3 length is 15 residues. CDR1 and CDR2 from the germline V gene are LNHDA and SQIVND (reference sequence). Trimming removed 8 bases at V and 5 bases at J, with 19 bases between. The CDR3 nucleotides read TGTGCCAGTTTCTCTCACAGGGACCTGAGAAACACCATATATTTT. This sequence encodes CASFSHRDLRNTIYF.

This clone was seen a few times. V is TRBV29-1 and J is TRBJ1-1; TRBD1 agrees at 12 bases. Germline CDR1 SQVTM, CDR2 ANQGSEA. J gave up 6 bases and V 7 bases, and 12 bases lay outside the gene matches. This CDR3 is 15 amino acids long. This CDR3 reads CSGVPGTGGRAEAFF. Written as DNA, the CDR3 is TGCAGCGGGGTTCCCGGGACAGGGGGCAGGGCTGAAGCTTTCTTT.

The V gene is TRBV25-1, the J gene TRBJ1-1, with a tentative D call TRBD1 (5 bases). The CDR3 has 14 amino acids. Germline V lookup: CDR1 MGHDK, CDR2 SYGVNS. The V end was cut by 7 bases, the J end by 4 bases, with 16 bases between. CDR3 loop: CASTLHGGTTEAFF. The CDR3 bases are TGTGCCAGCACCCTTCACGGAGGGACCACTGAAGCTTTCTTT. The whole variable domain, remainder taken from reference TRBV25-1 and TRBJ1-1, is EADIYQTPRYLVIGTGKKITLECSQTMGHDKMYWYQQDPGMELHLIHYSYGVNSTEKGDLSSESTVSRIRTEHFPLTLESARPSHTSQYLCASTLHGGTTEAFFGQGTRLTVV.

The CDR3 is CASSVHSDQPQHF. DNA for the CDR3: TGTGCCAGCAGCGTACACTCCGATCAGCCCCAGCATTTT. This chain uses TRBV9 with TRBJ1-5; D gene uncertain. V was shortened by 1 base and J by 5 bases, with 7 bases between the two germline ends. The germline CDR1 and CDR2 sequences are SGDLS and YYNGEE. The CDR3 length is 13 residues.

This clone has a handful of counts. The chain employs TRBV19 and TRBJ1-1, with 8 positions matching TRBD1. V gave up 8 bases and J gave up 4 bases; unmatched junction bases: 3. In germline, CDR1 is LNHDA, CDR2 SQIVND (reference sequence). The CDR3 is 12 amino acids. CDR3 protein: CASSGGGTEAFF. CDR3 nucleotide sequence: TGTGCCAGTTCAGGGGGCGGCACTGAAGCTTTCTTT.

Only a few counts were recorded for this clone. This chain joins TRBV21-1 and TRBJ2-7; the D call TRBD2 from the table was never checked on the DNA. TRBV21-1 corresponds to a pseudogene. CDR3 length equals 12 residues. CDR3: CASRGENHEQYF. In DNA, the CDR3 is TGTGCCAGCAGGGGAGAGAATCACGAGCAGTACTTC.

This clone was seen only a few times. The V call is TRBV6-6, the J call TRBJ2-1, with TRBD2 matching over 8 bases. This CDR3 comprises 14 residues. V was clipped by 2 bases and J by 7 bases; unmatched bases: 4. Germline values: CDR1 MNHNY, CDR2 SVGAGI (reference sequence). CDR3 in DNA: TGTGCCAGCAGTTACACGGGAGGGGTTAATGAGCAGTTCTTC. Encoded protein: CASSYTGGVNEQFF.

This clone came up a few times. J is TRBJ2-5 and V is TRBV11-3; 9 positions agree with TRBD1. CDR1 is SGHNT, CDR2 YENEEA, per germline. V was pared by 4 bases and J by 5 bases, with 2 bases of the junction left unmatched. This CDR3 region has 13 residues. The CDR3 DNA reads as TGTGCCAGCAGCTCAGGACAGGGGGAGACCCAGTACTTC. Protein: CASSSGQGETQYF. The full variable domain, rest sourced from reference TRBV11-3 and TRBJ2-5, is EAGVVQSPRYKIIEKKQPVAFWCNPISGHNTLYWYLQNLGQGPELLIRYENEEAVDDSQLPKDRFSAERLKGVDSTLKIQPAELGDSAVYLCASSSGQGETQYFGPGTRLLVL.

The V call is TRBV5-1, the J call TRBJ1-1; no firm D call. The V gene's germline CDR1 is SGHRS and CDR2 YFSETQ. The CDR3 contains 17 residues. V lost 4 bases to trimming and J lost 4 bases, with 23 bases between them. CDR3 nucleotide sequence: TGCGCCAGCAGCCGTTCCCCGTCGACCCCCGGAGGCACTGAAGCTTTCTTT. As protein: CASSRSPSTPGGTEAFF.

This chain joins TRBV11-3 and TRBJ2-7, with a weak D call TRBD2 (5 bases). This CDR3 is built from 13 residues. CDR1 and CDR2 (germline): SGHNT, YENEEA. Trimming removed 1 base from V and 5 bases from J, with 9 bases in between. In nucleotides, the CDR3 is TGTGCCAGCAGCTTAGGGGAGAACCACGAGCAGTACTTC. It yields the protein CASSLGENHEQYF.

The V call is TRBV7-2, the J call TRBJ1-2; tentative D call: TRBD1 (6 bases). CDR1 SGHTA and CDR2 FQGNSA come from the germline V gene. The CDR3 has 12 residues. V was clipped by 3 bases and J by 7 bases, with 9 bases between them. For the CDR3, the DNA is TGTGCCAGCAGCTTTACAGGGTCTGGCTACACCTTC. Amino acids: CASSFTGSGYTF.

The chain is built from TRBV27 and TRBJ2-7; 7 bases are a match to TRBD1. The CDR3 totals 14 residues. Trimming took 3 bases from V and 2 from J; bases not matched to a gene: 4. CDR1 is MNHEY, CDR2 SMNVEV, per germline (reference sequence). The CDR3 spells CASSLGQGAYEQYF. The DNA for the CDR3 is TGTGCCAGCAGTTTGGGGCAGGGGGCCTACGAGCAGTACTTC.

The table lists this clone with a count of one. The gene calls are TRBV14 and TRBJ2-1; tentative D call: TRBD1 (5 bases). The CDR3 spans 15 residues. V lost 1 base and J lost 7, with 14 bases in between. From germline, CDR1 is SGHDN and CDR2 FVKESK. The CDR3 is CASSQAGRAGNEQFF. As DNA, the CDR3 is TGTGCCAGCAGCCAAGCGGGCAGGGCTGGGAATGAGCAGTTCTTC.

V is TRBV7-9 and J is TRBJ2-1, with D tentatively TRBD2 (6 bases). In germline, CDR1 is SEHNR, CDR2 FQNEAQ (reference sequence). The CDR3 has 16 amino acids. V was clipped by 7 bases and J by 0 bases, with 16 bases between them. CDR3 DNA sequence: TGTGCCAGCATCCTCGGGCGGGGAATCTCCTACAATGAGCAGTTCTTC. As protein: CASILGRGISYNEQFF.

The CDR3: CASNLGVGGTEAFF. The CDR3 DNA reads TGTGCCAGCAACCTAGGGGTGGGGGGCACTGAAGCTTTCTTT. The chain carries TRBV9 and TRBJ1-1; D possibly corresponds to TRBD1 (5 bases). V was trimmed by 6 bases and J by 4 bases, leaving 16 bases between them. Germline assignment: CDR1 SGDLS and CDR2 YYNGEE. The CDR3 consists of 14 residues.

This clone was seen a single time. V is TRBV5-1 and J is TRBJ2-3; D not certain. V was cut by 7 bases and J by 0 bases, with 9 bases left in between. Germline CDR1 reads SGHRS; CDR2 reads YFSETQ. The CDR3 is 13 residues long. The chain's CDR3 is CASRVSSTDTQYF. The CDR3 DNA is TGCGCCAGCCGCGTCTCTAGCACAGATACGCAGTATTTT.

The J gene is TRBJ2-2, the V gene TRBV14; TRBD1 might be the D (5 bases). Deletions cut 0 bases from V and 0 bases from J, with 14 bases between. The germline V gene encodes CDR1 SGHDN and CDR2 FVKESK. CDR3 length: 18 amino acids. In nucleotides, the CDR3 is TGTGCCAGCAGCCAAGATCCGTTAGCAGGGCCGAACACCGGGGAGCTGTTTTTT. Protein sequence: CASSQDPLAGPNTGELFF.

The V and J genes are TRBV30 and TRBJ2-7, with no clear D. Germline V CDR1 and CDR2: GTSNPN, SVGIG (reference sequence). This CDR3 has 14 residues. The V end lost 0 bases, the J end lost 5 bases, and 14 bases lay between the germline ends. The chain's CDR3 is CAWSVGSRRDEQYF. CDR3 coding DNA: TGTGCCTGGAGTGTAGGATCCCGGAGAGACGAGCAGTACTTC.

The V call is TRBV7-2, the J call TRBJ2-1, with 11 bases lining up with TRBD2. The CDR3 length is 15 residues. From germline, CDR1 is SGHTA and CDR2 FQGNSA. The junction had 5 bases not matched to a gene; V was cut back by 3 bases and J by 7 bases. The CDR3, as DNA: TGTGCCAGCAGCTTTAGCGGGAGGGGCATAAATGAGCAGTTCTTC. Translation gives CASSFSGRGINEQFF. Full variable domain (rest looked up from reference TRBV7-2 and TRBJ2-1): GAGVSQSPSNKVTEKGKDVELRCDPISGHTALYWYRQSLGQGLEFLIYFQGNSAPDKSGLPSDRFSAERTGGSVSTLTIQRTQQEDSAVYLCASSFSGRGINEQFFGPGTRLTVL.

In DNA form, the CDR3 reads TGTGCCAGCAGCTTAGATGGGGCAGGGAACCAAGAGACCCAGTACTTC. This sequence encodes CASSLDGAGNQETQYF. The rearrangement uses TRBV7-2 and TRBJ2-5; a possible D gene is TRBD1 (5 bases). The germline gives CDR1 SGHTA, CDR2 FQGNSA. The CDR3 is made up of 16 amino acids. V lost 1 base, J lost 0 bases, and 12 bases lay in between.

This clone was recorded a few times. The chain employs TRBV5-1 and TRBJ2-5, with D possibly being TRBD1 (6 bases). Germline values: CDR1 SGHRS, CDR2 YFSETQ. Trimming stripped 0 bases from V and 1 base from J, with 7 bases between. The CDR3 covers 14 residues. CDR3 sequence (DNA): TGCGCCAGCAGCTTGGGGGACATCCAAGAGACCCAGTACTTC. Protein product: CASSLGDIQETQYF.